This TCR beta chain was recorded in a study of T cell repertoires in ileal Crohn's disease. Generated by immunoSEQ multiplex PCR, the TCRdb table keeps only in-frame clones and is missing some. The sample yields under 150 clones, roughly 53% seen once. Surgical specimens yielded lamina propria lymphocytes, which were density-gradient separated and then sorted. With 9 bases clipped from V and 5 bases from J, the junction kept 2 bases outside the gene matches. This CDR3 contains 13 residues. Germline lookup yields CDR1 LNHNV and CDR2 YYDKDF (reference sequence). This chain connects TRBV15 to TRBJ1-5; TRBD1 aligns across 12 bases. This clonotype was sampled from an adult with Crohn's disease. The specimen sequenced was CD8+ T cells sorted from the ileum. CDR3 loop: CATGTGGYQPQHF. CDR3 sequence (DNA): TGTGCCACGGGGACAGGGGGCTATCAGCCCCAGCATTTT.